Shown below are 10 T cell receptor beta chains from a single sample sequenced in a study of blood T cell repertoires in COVID-19. TCRdb's copy holds only in-frame clones and misses some; the assay was immunoSEQ multiplex PCR. The table shows some 160,000 clones, with 86% occurring only once. Material for sequencing was peripheral blood. Receptors were obtained from a woman in her 70s with acute or convalescent COVID-19.

The CDR3 region has the DNA TGTGCCAGCAGCCCGCGAGGGACAGGGATGTTTCTTGGCTACACCTTC. This sequence encodes CASSPRGTGMFLGYTF. The J gene is TRBJ1-2, the V gene TRBV7-8, with 9 positions matching TRBD1. V was clipped by 5 bases and J by 7 bases; unmatched bases: 14. Germline CDR1 and CDR2: SGHVS and FQNEAQ. The CDR3 runs 16 residues.

V and J are TRBV28 and TRBJ2-3, with D tentatively TRBD2 (5 bases). The CDR3 consists of 16 residues. Deletions cut 6 bases from V and 4 bases from J, with 20 bases between. The V gene's germline CDR1 is MDHEN and CDR2 SYDVKM. The CDR3 sequence: CASRKPAGLLADTQYF. The CDR3 DNA reads as TGTGCCAGCAGGAAACCGGCGGGCCTCCTGGCAGATACGCAGTATTTT. The whole variable domain, remainder taken from reference TRBV28 and TRBJ2-3, is DVKVTQSSRYLVKRTGEKVFLECVQDMDHENMFWYRQDPGLGLRLIYFSYDVKMKEKGDIPEGYSVSREKKERFSLILESASTNQTSMYLCASRKPAGLLADTQYFGPGTRLTVL.

The rearrangement uses TRBV7-9 and TRBJ1-1; TRBD1 is a possible D gene (6 bases). CDR1 SEHNR and CDR2 FQNEAQ come from the germline V gene (reference sequence). The V gene lost 5 bases and the J gene lost 5 bases, with 12 bases spanning the gap. The CDR3 length is 13 residues. CDR3 nucleotides: TGTGCCAGCAGCCCTACAGGGCGAACTGAAGCTTTCTTT. Its protein is CASSPTGRTEAFF.

This clone occurred once. V and J are TRBV7-8 and TRBJ2-1, with D possibly TRBD1 on 5 matching bases. This CDR3 has 15 amino acids. The V and J ends lost 1 base and 4 bases respectively, with 11 bases between them. The germline V gene encodes CDR1 SGHVS and CDR2 FQNEAQ. CDR3 DNA: TGTGCCAGCAGCTTAGTGGCAGGGCGGTACAATGAGCAGTTCTTC. Its translation: CASSLVAGRYNEQFF.

V and J are TRBV9 and TRBJ2-5, with TRBD2 matching 10 bases. The CDR3 runs 17 residues. V was pared by 0 bases and J by 1 base, with 6 bases of the junction left unmatched. The germline gives CDR1 SGDLS, CDR2 YYNGEE. The CDR3 spells CASSVGSSGGIQETQYF. CDR3 nucleotide sequence: TGTGCCAGCAGCGTAGGATCTAGCGGGGGAATCCAAGAGACCCAGTACTTC.

This chain links TRBV7-2 with TRBJ2-3, with D perhaps TRBD2 (6 bases). The CDR3 has 15 residues. V lost 1 base, J lost 1 base, and 9 bases lay in between. Germline loops: CDR1 SGHTA, CDR2 FQGNSA. CDR3 region: CASSLVSGRTDTQYF. The DNA of the CDR3 is TGTGCCAGCAGCTTAGTTAGCGGACGCACAGATACGCAGTATTTT.

This clone has just one count. V usage is TRBV30 and J usage is TRBJ1-1; tentatively, D is TRBD1 (5 bases). The germline V and J ends were trimmed by 4 bases and 1 base, with 13 bases remaining between them. Germline values: CDR1 GTSNPN, CDR2 SVGIG (reference sequence). The CDR3 extends over 14 amino acids. The CDR3: CAWIGNRKNTEAFF. CDR3 DNA: TGTGCCTGGATTGGAAACAGGAAGAACACTGAAGCTTTCTTT.

The genes are TRBV6-2 or TRBV6-3 and TRBJ1-4; 9 bases map to TRBD1. Per the germline V gene, CDR1 is MNHEY and CDR2 is SVGEGT. The CDR3 has 18 residues. V trimming: 6 bases; J trimming: 5 bases; junction bases outside the gene matches: 16. For the CDR3, the DNA is TGTGCCAGCAGCTCCCACAGGGGGCGAAAATACCCGAATGAAAAACTGTTTTTT. Protein: CASSSHRGRKYPNEKLFF.

The rearrangement links TRBV18 to TRBJ1-1, with a tentative D call TRBD1 (6 bases). The CDR3 sequence is 12 residues long. V lost 6 bases to trimming and J lost 11 bases, with 16 bases between them. CDR1 is KGHSH and CDR2 is LQKENI in the germline V gene. The CDR3 spells CASSLGQGSAFF. The DNA for the CDR3 is TGTGCCAGCTCCCTCGGGCAGGGGAGCGCTTTCTTT.

The genes are TRBV6-2 or TRBV6-3 and TRBJ1-1, with D tentatively TRBD1 (6 bases). Trimming shortened V by 6 bases and J by 2 bases, and 16 bases separated the two germline ends. The V gene's germline CDR1 is MNHEY and CDR2 SVGEGT. This CDR3 contains 15 residues. The CDR3 reads CASSPNRDINTEAFF. In DNA, the CDR3 is TGTGCCAGCAGCCCTAACCGGGACATAAACACTGAAGCTTTCTTT.